The clone carrying this T cell receptor (beta chain) was counted at least ten times. CDR1 is MGHRA and CDR2 is YSYEKL in the germline V gene. The V end was cut by 4 bases, the J end by 5 bases, with 12 bases between. CDR3 length equals 14 residues. In the library, individual cDNA molecules carried attached unique molecular identifiers. One entry per CDR3 protein, called by TCRdb with MiXCR from the 5' RACE reads. The sample carries around 99,000 distinct CDR3 sequences, 15% to 20% recorded once. This sample was included in a study of early T cells in non-severe SARS-CoV-2 infection. Overall study: The sequenced material was bulk RNA from unsorted whole blood, and its chains were unpaired.

This TCR came from an adult who was a healthcare worker with PCR-confirmed SARS-CoV-2 infection or an uninfected control (not recorded which). The chain employs TRBV4-1 and TRBJ2-1; possibly TRBD1 for D (6 bases). Sequenced here: whole blood, sampled at baseline. Here the CDR3 DNA reads TGCGCCAGCAGCCCGAGCAGGGGAAACAATGAGCAGTTCTTC. Translating it yields CASSPSRGNNEQFF.